These 4 T cell receptor beta chains were sequenced from one sample in a study of blood T cell repertoires in COVID-19. Assay: immunoSEQ multiplex PCR; the TCRdb copy retains only in-frame clones and omits some. The profile shows tens of thousands of clones, 92% of them singletons. Sequencing was carried out using peripheral blood. Receptor source: a man aged 70 or older with active COVID-19.

CDR3 region: CASSQRGTVSGNTIYF. As DNA, the CDR3 is TGTGCCAGCAGCCAGCGCGGGACCGTCTCTGGAAACACCATATATTTT. This rearrangement joins TRBV3-1 (or the pseudogene TRBV3-2) to TRBJ1-3; D may be TRBD1 (5 bases). Germline V lookup: CDR1 LGHDT, CDR2 YNNKEL (reference sequence). Between the trimmed V and J ends, which lost 3 bases and 0 bases, there was a span of 12 bases. The CDR3 is made up of 16 amino acids.

CDR3 in DNA: TGTGCCAGCAGTTACGGCGTGCAGGGGGGCTACGAGCAGTACTTC. The encoded protein is CASSYGVQGGYEQYF. The V call is TRBV6-5, the J call TRBJ2-7; the D gene is possibly TRBD1 (7 bases). From germline, CDR1 is MNHEY and CDR2 SVGAGI. This CDR3 comprises 15 residues. The germline V and J ends were trimmed by 2 bases and 3 bases, with 14 bases remaining between them.

The chain combines TRBV6-5 with TRBJ1-1; 11 bases map to TRBD1. Germline V gene data show CDR1 as MNHEY and CDR2 as SVGAGI. After removal of 7 bases from V and 6 bases from J, the junction contained 7 bases not matched to a gene. The CDR3 covers 14 residues. Written as DNA, the CDR3 is TGTGCCAGCACTAGGACAGGGGGCATGTCTGAAGCTTTCTTT. This sequence encodes CASTRTGGMSEAFF.

The rearrangement joins TRBV4-3 to TRBJ1-6; D gene uncertain. Per the germline V gene, CDR1 is LGHNA and CDR2 is YSLEER. The CDR3 covers 14 residues. The V end was cut by 0 bases, the J end by 7 bases, with 7 bases between. The CDR3 here is CASSQDSGNSPLHF. The CDR3 bases are TGCGCCAGCAGCCAAGATTCAGGAAATTCACCCCTCCACTTT.